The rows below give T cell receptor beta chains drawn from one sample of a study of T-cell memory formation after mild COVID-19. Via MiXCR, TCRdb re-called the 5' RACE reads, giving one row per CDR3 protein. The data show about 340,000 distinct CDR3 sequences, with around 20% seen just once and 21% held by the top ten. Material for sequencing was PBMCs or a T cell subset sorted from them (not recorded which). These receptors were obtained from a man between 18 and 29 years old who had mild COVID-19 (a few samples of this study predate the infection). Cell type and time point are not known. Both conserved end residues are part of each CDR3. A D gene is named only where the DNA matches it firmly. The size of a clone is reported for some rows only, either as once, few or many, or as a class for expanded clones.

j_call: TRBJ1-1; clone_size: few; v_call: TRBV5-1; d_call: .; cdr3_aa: CASSQTGLRNTEAFF; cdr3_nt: TGCGCCAGCAGTCAAACCGGGCTCCGAAACACTGAAGCTTTCTTT
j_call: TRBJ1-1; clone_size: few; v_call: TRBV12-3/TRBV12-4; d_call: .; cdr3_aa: CASSFNRGLNTEAFF; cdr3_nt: TGTGCCAGCAGTTTTAATCGGGGACTGAACACTGAAGCTTTCTTT
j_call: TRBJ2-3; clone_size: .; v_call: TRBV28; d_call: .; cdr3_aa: CDSSRPSAGPYTDTQYF; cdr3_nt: TGTGACAGCAGCCGTCCTTCGGCGGGGCCCTACACAGATACGCAGTATTTT
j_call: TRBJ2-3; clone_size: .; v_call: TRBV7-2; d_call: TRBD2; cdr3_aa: CASSLLSGAGGTDTQYF; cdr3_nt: TGTGCCAGCAGCTTACTGAGCGGGGCGGGTGGCACAGATACGCAGTATTTT
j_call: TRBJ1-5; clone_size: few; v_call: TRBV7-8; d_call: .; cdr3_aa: CASSPFSAVASISYSNQPQHF; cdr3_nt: TGTGCCAGCAGCCCCTTCTCCGCGGTAGCGTCTATCTCCTATAGCAATCAGCCCCAGCATTTT
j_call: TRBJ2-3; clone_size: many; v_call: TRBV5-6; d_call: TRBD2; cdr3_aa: CASSLGLAVTDTQYF; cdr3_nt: TGTGCCAGCAGCTTGGGACTAGCGGTCACAGATACGCAGTATTTT
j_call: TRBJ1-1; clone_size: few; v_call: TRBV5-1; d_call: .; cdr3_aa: CASSLADGNTEAFF; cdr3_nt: TGCGCCAGCAGCTTGGCCGACGGGAACACTGAAGCTTTCTTT
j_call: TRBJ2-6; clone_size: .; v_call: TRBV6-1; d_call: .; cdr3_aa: CASSRGGVAGANVLTF; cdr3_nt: TGTGCCAGCAGCCGAGGGGGGGTGGCTGGGGCCAACGTCCTGACTTTC
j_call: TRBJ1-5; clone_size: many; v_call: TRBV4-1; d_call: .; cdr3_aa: CASSQGINQPQHF; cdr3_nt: TGCGCCAGCAGCCAAGGGATCAATCAGCCCCAGCATTTT
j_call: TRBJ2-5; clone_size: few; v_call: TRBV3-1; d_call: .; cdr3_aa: CASSTRTGAETQYF; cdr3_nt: TGTGCCAGCAGCACCCGGACCGGGGCGGAGACCCAGTACTTC
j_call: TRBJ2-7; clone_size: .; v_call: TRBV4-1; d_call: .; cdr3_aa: CASSQSLAGYEQYF; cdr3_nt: TGCGCCAGCAGCCAATCCCTGGCAGGCTACGAGCAGTACTTC
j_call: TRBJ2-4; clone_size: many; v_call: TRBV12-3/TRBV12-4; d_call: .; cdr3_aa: CASSPRRGKNIQYF; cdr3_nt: TGTGCCAGCAGTCCCCGGCGGGGCAAAAACATTCAGTACTTC
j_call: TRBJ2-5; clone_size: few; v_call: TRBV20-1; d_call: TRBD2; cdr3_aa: CSARSPGTSRDMTQYF; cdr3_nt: TGCAGTGCTAGATCTCCCGGGACTAGCCGCGATATGACCCAGTACTTC
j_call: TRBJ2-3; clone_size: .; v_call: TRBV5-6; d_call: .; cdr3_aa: CASSGWASDTQYF; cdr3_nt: TGTGCCAGCAGCGGATGGGCTTCAGATACGCAGTATTTT
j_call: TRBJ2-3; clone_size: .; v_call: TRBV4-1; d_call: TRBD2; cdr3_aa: CASSSPGGGGADTQYF; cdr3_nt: TGCGCCAGCAGCTCACCCGGTGGCGGGGGGGCAGATACGCAGTATTTT
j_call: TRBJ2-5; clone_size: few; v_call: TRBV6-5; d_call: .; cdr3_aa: CASRPAGGLETQYF; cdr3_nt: TGTGCCAGCAGGCCGGCCGGGGGGCTAGAGACCCAGTACTTC
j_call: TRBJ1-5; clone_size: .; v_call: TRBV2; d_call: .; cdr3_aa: CASSAEGGWQPQHF; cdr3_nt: TGTGCCAGCAGCGCAGAGGGGGGCTGGCAGCCCCAGCATTTT
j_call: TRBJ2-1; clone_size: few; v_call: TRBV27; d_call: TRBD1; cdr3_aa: CASSGGQGPSYNEQFF; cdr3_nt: TGTGCCAGCAGTGGGGGACAGGGACCATCCTACAATGAGCAGTTCTTC
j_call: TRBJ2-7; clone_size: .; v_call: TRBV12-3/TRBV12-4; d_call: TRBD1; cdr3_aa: CASREQGASSYEQYF; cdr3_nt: TGTGCCAGCAGGGAACAGGGGGCCAGCTCCTACGAGCAGTACTTC
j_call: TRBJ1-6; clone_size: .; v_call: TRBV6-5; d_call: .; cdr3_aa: CASSYSDSNSPLHF; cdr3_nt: TGTGCCAGCAGTTACTCGGACAGTAATTCACCCCTCCACTTT
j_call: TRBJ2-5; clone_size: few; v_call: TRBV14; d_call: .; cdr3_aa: CASSHPGPVLETQYF; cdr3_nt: TGTGCCAGCAGCCATCCGGGACCGGTGCTGGAGACCCAGTACTTC
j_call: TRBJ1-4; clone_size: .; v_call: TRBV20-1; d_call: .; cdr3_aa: CSARVVGVWEKLFF; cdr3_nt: TGCAGTGCTAGAGTGGTAGGGGTATGGGAAAAACTGTTTTTT
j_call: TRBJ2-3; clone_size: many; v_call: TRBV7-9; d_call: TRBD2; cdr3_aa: CASSSPAGDTDTQYF; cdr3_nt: TGTGCCAGCAGCTCACCAGCGGGGGACACAGATACGCAGTATTTT
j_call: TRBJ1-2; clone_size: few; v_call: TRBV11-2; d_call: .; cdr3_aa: CASSLSYRESNYGYTF; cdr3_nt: TGTGCCAGCAGCTTATCCTACAGGGAGTCTAACTATGGCTACACCTTC
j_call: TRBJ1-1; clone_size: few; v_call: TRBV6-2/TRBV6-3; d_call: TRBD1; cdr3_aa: CASSSAGTGAAEAFF; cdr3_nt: TGTGCCAGCAGTTCAGCCGGGACAGGGGCCGCTGAAGCTTTCTTT
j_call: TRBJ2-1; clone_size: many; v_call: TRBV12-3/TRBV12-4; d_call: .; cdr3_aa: CASSLPRRGSTNEQFF; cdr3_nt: TGTGCCAGCAGTTTACCCCGGAGGGGTAGCACCAATGAGCAGTTCTTC
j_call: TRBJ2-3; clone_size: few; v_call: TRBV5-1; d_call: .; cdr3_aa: CASSDVQGADTQYF; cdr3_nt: TGCGCCAGCAGCGATGTACAGGGCGCAGATACGCAGTATTTT
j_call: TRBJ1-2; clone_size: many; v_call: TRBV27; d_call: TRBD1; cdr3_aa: CASSPRGAGYGYTF; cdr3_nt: TGTGCCAGCAGTCCCAGGGGGGCGGGCTATGGCTACACCTTC
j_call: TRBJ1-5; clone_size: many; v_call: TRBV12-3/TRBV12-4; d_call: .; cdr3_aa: CASSLDGLQPQHF; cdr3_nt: TGTGCCAGCAGTTTAGACGGCCTTCAGCCCCAGCATTTT
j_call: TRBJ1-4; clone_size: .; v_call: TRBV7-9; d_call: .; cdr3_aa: CASSSGSLGELFF; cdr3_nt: TGTGCCAGCAGCTCGGGATCTCTCGGGGAACTGTTTTTT
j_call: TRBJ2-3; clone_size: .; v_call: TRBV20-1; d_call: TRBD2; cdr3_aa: CSARGSGLALTRPPHF; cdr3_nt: TGCAGTGCTAGAGGGTCCGGACTAGCGTTGACCCGCCCCCCGCATTTT
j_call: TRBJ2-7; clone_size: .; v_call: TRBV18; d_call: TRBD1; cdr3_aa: CASSMTGTYEQYF; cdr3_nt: TGTGCCAGCTCAATGACAGGGACCTACGAGCAGTACTTC
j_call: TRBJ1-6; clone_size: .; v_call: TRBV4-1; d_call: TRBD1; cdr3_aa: CASSQSQAWGRGNRSPLHF; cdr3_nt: TGCGCCAGCAGCCAATCCCAGGCCTGGGGCAGGGGGAATCGTTCACCCCTCCACTTT
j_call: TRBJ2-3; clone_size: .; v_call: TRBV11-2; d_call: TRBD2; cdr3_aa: CASSLTSVSTDTQYF; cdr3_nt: TGTGCCAGCAGCTTAACTAGCGTAAGCACAGATACGCAGTATTTT
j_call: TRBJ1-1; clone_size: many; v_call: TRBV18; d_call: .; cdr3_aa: CASSPLEGLNTEAFF; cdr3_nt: TGTGCCAGCTCACCACTCGAGGGGTTGAACACTGAAGCTTTCTTT
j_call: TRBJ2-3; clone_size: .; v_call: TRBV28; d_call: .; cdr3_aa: CASREGGLNTQYF; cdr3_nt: TGTGCCAGCAGGGAAGGAGGACTGAATACGCAGTATTTT
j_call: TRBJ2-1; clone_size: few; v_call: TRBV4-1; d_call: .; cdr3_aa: CASSQVIRGKVHEQFF; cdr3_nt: TGCGCCAGCAGCCAAGTGATCAGGGGCAAGGTCCATGAGCAGTTCTTC
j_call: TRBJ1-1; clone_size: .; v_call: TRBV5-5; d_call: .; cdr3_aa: CASSAPPGDTEAFF; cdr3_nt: TGTGCCAGCAGTGCACCACCAGGGGACACTGAAGCTTTCTTT
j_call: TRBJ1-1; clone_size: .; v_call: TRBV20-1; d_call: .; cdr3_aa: CSAPLMNTEAFF; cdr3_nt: TGCAGTGCTCCTCTCATGAACACTGAAGCTTTCTTT
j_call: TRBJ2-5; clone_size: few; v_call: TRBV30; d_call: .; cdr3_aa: CAWTLPPAKKTQYF; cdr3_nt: TGTGCCTGGACTCTACCCCCCGCCAAGAAAACCCAGTACTTC
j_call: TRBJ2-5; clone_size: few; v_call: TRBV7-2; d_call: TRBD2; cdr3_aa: CASGLAGAQETQYF; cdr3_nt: TGTGCCAGCGGTCTAGCGGGGGCCCAGGAGACCCAGTACTTC
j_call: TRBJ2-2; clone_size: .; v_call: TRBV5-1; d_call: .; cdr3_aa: CASFTGPNTGELFF; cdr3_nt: TGCGCCAGCTTTACAGGGCCAAACACCGGGGAGCTGTTTTTT
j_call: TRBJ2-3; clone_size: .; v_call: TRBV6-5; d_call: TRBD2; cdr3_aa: CASSYHSGSSGGPQYF; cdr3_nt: TGTGCCAGCAGTTACCACTCCGGAAGTAGCGGGGGGCCGCAGTATTTT
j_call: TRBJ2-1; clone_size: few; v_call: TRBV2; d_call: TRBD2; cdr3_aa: CASSPGLAGAWNEQFF; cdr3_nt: TGTGCCAGCAGTCCCGGACTAGCGGGGGCTTGGAATGAGCAGTTCTTC
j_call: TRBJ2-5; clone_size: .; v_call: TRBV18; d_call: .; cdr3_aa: CASSPLGGGVQETQYF; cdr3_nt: TGTGCCAGCTCACCATTGGGCGGGGGCGTCCAAGAGACCCAGTACTTC
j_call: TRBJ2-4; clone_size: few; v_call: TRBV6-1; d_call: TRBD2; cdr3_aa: CASSERLAGGLAKNIQYF; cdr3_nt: TGTGCCAGCAGTGAAAGACTAGCGGGGGGCTTAGCCAAAAACATTCAGTACTTC
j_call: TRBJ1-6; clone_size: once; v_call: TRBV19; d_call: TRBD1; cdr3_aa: CASSMGTEYNSPLHF; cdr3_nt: TGTGCCAGTAGTATGGGGACAGAATATAATTCACCCCTCCACTTT
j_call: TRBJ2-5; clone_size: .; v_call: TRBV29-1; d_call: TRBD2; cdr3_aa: CSVRMTSGETQYF; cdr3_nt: TGCAGCGTCCGCATGACTAGCGGGGAGACCCAGTACTTC
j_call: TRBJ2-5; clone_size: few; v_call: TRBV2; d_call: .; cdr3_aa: CASNWLAETQYF; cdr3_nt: TGTGCCAGCAATTGGCTAGCGGAGACCCAGTACTTC
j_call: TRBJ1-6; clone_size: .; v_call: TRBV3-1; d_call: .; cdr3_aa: CASSQARWVRNSPLHF; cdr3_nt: TGTGCCAGCAGCCAAGCCCGGTGGGTACGGAATTCACCCCTCCACTTT